Described below is a single TCR beta chain sequence and its context. TCR beta CDR3 regions were amplified from RNA transcripts. HTBI primers drove first-round RT-PCR of the TCR CDR3. TCRdb re-derived calls from the multiplex PCR reads in MiXCR, one entry per CDR3 protein. The sample carries around 180,000 distinct CDR3 sequences, about 18% recorded once. The data were obtained in a study of T cells in Graves' hyperthyroidism and ophthalmopathy. The CDR3 is 15 residues long. Germline V gene sequence: CDR1 MDHEN, CDR2 SYDVKM. V was cut by 7 bases and J by 4 bases, with 19 bases left in between. Stable Graves' hyperthyroidism denoted no ophthalmopathy progression over 18 months. The study left out patients who had uncontrolled infection, other autoimmune disease, pregnancy or lactation. Each diagnosis drew on symptoms, thyroxine, TRAb, thyroid ultrasound and orbital computed tomography findings.

Sequenced sample: blood. The chain combines TRBV28 with TRBJ1-1; D is unclear. The sequence derives from a woman in her forties or fifties with Graves' hyperthyroidism. The CDR3 loop reads CASNYIVGPGTEAFF. The CDR3 DNA is TGTGCCAGCAACTACATTGTTGGGCCTGGCACTGAAGCTTTCTTT.